What follows describes a single TCR beta chain. V was cut by 4 bases and J by 5 bases, with 11 bases left in between. Germline CDR1 is MNHNY and CDR2 is SVGAGI (reference sequence). The CDR3 loop spans 13 amino acids. In the original workflow: By means of reference gene primer amplification, nucleated cell counts were estimated. Generated by immunoSEQ multiplex PCR, the TCRdb table keeps only in-frame clones and is missing some. The DNA gave D and trimming, while V, J and clone size come from that table. Here the sample spans about 96,000 clones, approximately 88% being singletons. The data stem from a study of blood T cell repertoires in COVID-19. For the study at large: There were acute and convalescent COVID-19 samples, and they came from the United States, Italy and Spain. From T cells, B-cell-depleted T cells, or PBMCs came the material, which was cDNA or gDNA.

The chain combines TRBV6-6 with TRBJ1-2; TRBD1 might be the D (6 bases). This receptor was taken from a woman aged 60-70 years with acute or convalescent COVID-19. Source material: peripheral blood. The CDR3 loop is CASSSGGQYGYTF. In DNA form, the CDR3 reads TGTGCCAGCAGTTCGGGGGGCCAGTATGGCTACACCTTC.